Listed here is a single T cell receptor beta chain. Its recognized antigen is unknown. No base-level quality is on record; no much larger clone is a single base apart. The sample is drawn from a study of vaccination and CD4 T cells after COVID-19 (dated by TCRdb to 2021 to 2024). At the level of the whole study: The convalescent cohort included six males and four females, with two Hispanic individuals, seven Caucasians, two Asians and one multiracial person. Two doses of either the Pfizer-BioNTech BNT162b2 vaccine (n=8) or the Moderna mRNA-1273 vaccine (n=2) were administered to participants. Post-COVID blood samples from convalescent patients were collected a median of roughly 100 days after diagnosis, with a range of roughly 30 to 170 days. The time from the second vaccine dose to post-vaccine blood sampling had a median of 72 days and ranged from roughly 13 to 241 days. The cultures were stimulated with overlapping spike peptide pools from SARS-CoV-2 and from the common cold coronaviruses HCoV-NL63, HCoV-OC43 and HCoV-229E. In control cultures, a CEFX viral epitope pool was used as positive control, an HIV-1 Nef peptide pool was used as negative control, or no peptide was added. In around 9 COVID-19 convalescent patients and a handful of infection-naive healthy vaccine recipients, researchers compared the spike-specific CD4+ TCR repertoire from before mRNA vaccination with the repertoire from after. Memory CD4+ T cell crossreactivity between SARS-CoV-2 and common cold coronavirus spike proteins was assessed at the TCR clonotype level in an earlier paper using these donors.

Libraries were built with PCR. At the Johns Hopkins FTIC core, DNA from the cultured CD4+ T cells underwent TCR sequencing with the Oncomine TCR Beta short-read assay. The QIAamp micro DNA kit was used to extract genomic DNA from the cultured CD4+ T cells. Oncomine TCR Beta libraries from cultured CD4+ T cells were pooled using unique dual indexes and sequenced on an Illumina iSeq 100. The published analysis was carried out like this. Non-productive sequences were removed, and CDR3s that did not start with C, did not end with F or W, or were shorter than 7 amino acids were discarded. Antigen-specific clonotypes were identified with the MANAFEST web application by comparing peptide-stimulated wells with reference and other culture wells. An FDR below 0.05, an odds ratio above 5, and a productive frequency above 0.1% in at least two of three replicate wells were required for clones to be considered positive. A clonotype was classed as cross-reactive if the clonotype showed significant expansion both in SARS-CoV-2 spike wells and in at least one common cold coronavirus spike condition. CDR3 homology was assessed with Levenshtein distances (stringdist) and unrooted phylogenetic trees (ape) in R version 3.6.1. The public reads were run again by TCRdb, first through fastp at Q25 and then through MiXCR, and only productive beta chains were kept. Rows with one shared CDR3 protein collapse into an entry with the most common genes and DNA. TCRdb's processing, not the study's, gives the V and J calls here. The table for this sample lists 5,000 or so distinct CDR3 sequences; over 40% of them were counted only once. Of the sample, approximately 40% is held by the ten largest clones.

Results and caveats for the whole study, not just this receptor: In convalescent patients, a median 86.3% of post-vaccine SARS-CoV-2-reactive clones were detected only after vaccination, and vaccine-specific priming was suggested by this finding. An increase in the median number of SARS-CoV-2-reactive clonotypes from 21 after infection to 38 after vaccination was observed, but the change was not found to be significant. In convalescent patients, nearly all vaccine-specific clones (304 of 307) were found to be mono-reactive for SARS-CoV-2 spike rather than cross-reactive with common cold coronaviruses. The number of convalescent patients in the study was relatively small, and the study did not examine early timepoints following natural infection.

The CDR3, from cysteine to phenylalanine, totals 19 residues. The CDR3 DNA has 57 bases and is translated from base 1. Cut back by 1 base and 0 bases, the V and J ends lie 16 bases apart. As encoded in the germline V gene (reference sequence), CDR1 is MNHEY while CDR2 is SMNVEV. Per the publication, the treatment or condition label means: approximately 9-day PBMC culture with coronavirus spike peptide pools or control peptides (ViraFEST assay). CD4+ T cells from unexposed donors were collected before the COVID-19 pandemic (2011-2018). The ViraFEST assay, used in the study, expanded antigen-specific T cells with peptide pools and then identified the expanded clonotypes through TCR sequencing. Roughly 2 million PBMCs per well were cultured in IMDM with 5% human AB serum and roughly 10 IU/ml IL-2, plus 10 ug/ml peptide pools. On days 3 and 7, half of the culture medium was replaced with fresh IL-2-containing medium. CD4+ T cells were isolated after roughly 10 days of culture through negative selection using the EasySep CD4+ T cell isolation kit. As cell number allowed, CD4+ T cells from unexposed donors were tested for reactivity to SARS-CoV-2 S and N and to four common cold coronavirus spike pools. Ficoll-Paque Plus gradient centrifugation was used to isolate PBMCs from whole blood, and the isolated PBMCs were then either used fresh or cryopreserved at -140C. Culture conditions were generally each tested in triplicate wells. Leukapheresis product for the unexposed donors was purchased commercially.

The rearrangement combines TRBV27 with TRBJ1-6; possibly the D gene is TRBD1, per 6 matching bases. The sequenced sample consisted of CD4+ T cells from blood, cultured in vitro. This receptor was obtained from a human donor in good health. The DNA sequence is given as TGTGCCAGCAGTTTATTCTCCAGGGGACCGAGCTCCTATAATTCACCCCTCCACTTT. It codes for CASSLFSRGPSSYNSPLHF.